This entry is about one T cell receptor (beta chain). Its antigen is currently unknown. Looked up from germline, CDR1 is SQVTM and CDR2 is ANQGSEA. Trimming pared 3 bases from V and 7 bases from J, leaving 9 bases between. CDR3 length equals 11 residues. Primers for the PCR totalled 60 Vbeta and 13 Jbeta. Measured with immunoSEQ multiplex PCR; TCRdb has only the in-frame clones, and not every one. The sample has about 120,000 clones, roughly 78% seen once. This sample is drawn from a study of cytomegalovirus exposure and HLA in healthy donors. Turning to the study itself: A preliminary data release comprised roughly 85 million unique TCRs obtained from HLA-typed donors. Study-wide results and limits: In a later analysis, at a false discovery rate of 0.05, roughly 17,000 TCR beta sequences were associated with HLA alleles. About 90% or about 30% of the time was how often most TCR beta V segments were productive, according to an earlier analysis. Some highly shared sequence variants likely arose as a pipeline artifact.

This TCR derives from a man aged 25 to 45 in good health and CMV-seropositive. The source material was PBMCs. V and J are TRBV29-1 and TRBJ1-2, with TRBD1 as a possible D gene (5 bases). CDR3 in amino acids: CSVDQGSGYTF. CDR3 DNA sequence: TGCAGCGTTGACCAGGGTTCTGGCTACACCTTC. Drawing the rest from reference TRBV29-1 and TRBJ1-2, the complete variable domain is SAVISQKPSRDICQRGTSLTIQCQVDSQVTMMFWYRQQPGQSLTLIATANQGSEATYESGFVIDKFPISRPNLTFSTLTVSNMSPEDSSIYLCSVDQGSGYTFGSGTRLTVV.